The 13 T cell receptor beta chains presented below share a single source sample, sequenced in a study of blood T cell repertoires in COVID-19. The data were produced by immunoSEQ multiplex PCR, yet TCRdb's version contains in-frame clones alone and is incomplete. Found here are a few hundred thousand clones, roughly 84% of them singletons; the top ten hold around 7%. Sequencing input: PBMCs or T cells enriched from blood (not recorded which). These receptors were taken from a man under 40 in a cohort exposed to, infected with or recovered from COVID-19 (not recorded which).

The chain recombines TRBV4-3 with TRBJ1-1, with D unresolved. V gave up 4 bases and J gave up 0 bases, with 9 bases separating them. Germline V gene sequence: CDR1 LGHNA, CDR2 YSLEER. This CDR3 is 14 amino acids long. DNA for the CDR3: TGCGCCAGCAGCCTAACCGACATGAACACTGAAGCTTTCTTT. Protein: CASSLTDMNTEAFF.

The CDR3 nucleotides are TGCGCCAGCAGCTCCGCAGGGGGAGCCTATGGCTACACCTTC. This codes for CASSSAGGAYGYTF. The chain uses TRBV5-1 and TRBJ1-2; TRBD1 agrees at 7 bases. V was clipped by 3 bases and J by 4 bases; unmatched bases: 6. There are 14 residues in the CDR3. Germline CDR1 is SGHRS and CDR2 is YFSETQ.

CDR3 nucleotides: TGTGCCAGCAGCTTAAAGGAAACCGGGACTGTGAACACTGAAGCTTTCTTT. This sequence encodes CASSLKETGTVNTEAFF. The chain has TRBV2 and TRBJ1-1; D possibly corresponds to TRBD1 (5 bases). Germline V CDR1 and CDR2: SNHLY, FYNNEI. This CDR3 has 17 residues. V lost 6 bases, J lost 0 bases, and 20 bases lay in between.

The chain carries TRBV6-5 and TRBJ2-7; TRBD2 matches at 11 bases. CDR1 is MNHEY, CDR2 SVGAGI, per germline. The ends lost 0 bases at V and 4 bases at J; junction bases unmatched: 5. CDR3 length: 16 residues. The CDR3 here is CASSYSRGTSGYEQYF. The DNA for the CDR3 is TGTGCCAGCAGTTACTCCAGGGGGACTAGCGGATACGAGCAGTACTTC.

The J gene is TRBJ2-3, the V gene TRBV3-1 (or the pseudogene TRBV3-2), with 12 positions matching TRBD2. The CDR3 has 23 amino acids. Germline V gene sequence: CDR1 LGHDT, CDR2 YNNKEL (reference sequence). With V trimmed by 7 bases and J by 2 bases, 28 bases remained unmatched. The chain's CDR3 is CASIFQGWGPSLAGGRSTDTQYF. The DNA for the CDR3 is TGTGCCAGCATCTTTCAGGGTTGGGGCCCGTCACTAGCGGGAGGTCGATCCACAGATACGCAGTATTTT.

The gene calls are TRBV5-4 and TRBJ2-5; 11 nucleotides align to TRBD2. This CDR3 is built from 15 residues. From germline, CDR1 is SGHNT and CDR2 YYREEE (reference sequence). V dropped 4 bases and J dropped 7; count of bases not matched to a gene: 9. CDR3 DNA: TGTGCCAGCAGCCCCGTAGCGGGAGGGCCAGGGACCCAGTACTTC. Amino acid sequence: CASSPVAGGPGTQYF.

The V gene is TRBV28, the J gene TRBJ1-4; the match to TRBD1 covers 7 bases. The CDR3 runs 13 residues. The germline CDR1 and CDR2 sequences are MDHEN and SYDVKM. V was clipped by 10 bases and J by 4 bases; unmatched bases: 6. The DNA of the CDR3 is TGTGCCACCCTGACAGGGATTAATGAAAAACTGTTTTTT. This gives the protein CATLTGINEKLFF. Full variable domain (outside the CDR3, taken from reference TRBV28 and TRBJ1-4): DVKVTQSSRYLVKRTGEKVFLECVQDMDHENMFWYRQDPGLGLRLIYFSYDVKMKEKGDIPEGYSVSREKKERFSLILESASTNQTSMYLCATLTGINEKLFFGSGTQLSVL.

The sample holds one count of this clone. This CDR3 is CASSPGGVSRTEAFF. The CDR3 nucleotides are TGTGCCAGCAGCCCAGGGGGTGTATCGAGAACTGAAGCTTTCTTT. The chain has TRBV13 and TRBJ1-1; 7 nucleotides align to TRBD1. V was clipped by 5 bases and J by 5 bases; unmatched bases: 11. CDR1 PRHDT and CDR2 FYEKMQ come from the germline V gene (reference sequence). The CDR3 length is 15 residues. The full variable domain, rest sourced from reference TRBV13 and TRBJ1-1, is AAGVIQSPRHLIKEKRETATLKCYPIPRHDTVYWYQQGPGQDPQFLISFYEKMQSDKGSIPDRFSAQQFSDYHSELNMSSLELGDSALYFCASSPGGVSRTEAFFGQGTRLTVV.

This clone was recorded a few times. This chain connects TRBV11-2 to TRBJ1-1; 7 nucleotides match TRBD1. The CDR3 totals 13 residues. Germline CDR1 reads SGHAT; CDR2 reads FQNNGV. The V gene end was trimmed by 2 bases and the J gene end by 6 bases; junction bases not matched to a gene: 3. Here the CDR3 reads CASSLIQGAEAFF. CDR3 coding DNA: TGTGCCAGCAGCTTAATCCAGGGGGCTGAAGCTTTCTTT.

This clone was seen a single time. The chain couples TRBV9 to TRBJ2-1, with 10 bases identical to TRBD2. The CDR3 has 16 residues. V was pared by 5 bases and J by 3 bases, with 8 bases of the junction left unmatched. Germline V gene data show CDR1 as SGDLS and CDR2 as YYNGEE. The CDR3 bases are TGTGCCAGCAGTGAGCGGGAGGGAAGGGGCTACAATGAGCAGTTCTTC. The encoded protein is CASSEREGRGYNEQFF. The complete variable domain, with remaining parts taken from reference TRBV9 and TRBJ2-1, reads DSGVTQTPKHLITATGQRVTLRCSPRSGDLSVYWYQQSLDQGLQFLIQYYNGEERAKGNILERFSAQQFPDLHSELNLSSLELGDSALYFCASSEREGRGYNEQFFGPGTRLTVL.

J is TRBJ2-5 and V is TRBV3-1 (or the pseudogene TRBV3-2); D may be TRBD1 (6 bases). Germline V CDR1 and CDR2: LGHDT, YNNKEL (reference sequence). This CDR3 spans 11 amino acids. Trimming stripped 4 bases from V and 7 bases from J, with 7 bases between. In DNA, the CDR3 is TGTGCCAGCAGCCGGGGGCTGACCCAGTACTTC. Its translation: CASSRGLTQYF.

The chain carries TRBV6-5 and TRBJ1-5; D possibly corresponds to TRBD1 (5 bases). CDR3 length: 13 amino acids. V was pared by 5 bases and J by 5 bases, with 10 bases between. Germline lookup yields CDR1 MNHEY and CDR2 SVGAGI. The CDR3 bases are TGTGCCAGCAGTCCAGGGTGGGATCAGCCCCAGCATTTT. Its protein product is CASSPGWDQPQHF.

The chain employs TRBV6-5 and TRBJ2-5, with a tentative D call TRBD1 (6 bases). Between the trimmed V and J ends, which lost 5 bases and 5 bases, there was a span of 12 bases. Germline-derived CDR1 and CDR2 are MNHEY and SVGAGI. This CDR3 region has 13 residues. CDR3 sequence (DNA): TGTGCCAGCAGTACCAGGGGTGGGGAGACCCAGTACTTC. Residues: CASSTRGGETQYF.